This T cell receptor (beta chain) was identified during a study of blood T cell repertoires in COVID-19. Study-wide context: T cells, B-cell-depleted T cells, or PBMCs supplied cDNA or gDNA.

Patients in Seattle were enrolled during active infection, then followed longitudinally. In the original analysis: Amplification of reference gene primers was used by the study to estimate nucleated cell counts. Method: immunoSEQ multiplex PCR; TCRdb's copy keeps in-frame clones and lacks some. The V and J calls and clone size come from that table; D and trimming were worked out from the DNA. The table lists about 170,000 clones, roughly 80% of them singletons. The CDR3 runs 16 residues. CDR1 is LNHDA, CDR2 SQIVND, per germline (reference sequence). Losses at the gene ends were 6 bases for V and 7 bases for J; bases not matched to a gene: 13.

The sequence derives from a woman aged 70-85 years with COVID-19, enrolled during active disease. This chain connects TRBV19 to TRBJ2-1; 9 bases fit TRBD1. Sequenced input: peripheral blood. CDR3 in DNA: TGTGCCAGTAGCCTTATCATACAGGGGGCGCGGAATGAGCAGTTCTTC. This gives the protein CASSLIIQGARNEQFF.